The 31 T cell receptor beta chains presented below share a single source sample, sequenced in a study of cytomegalovirus exposure and HLA in healthy donors. The PCR used 60 Vbeta and 13 Jbeta primers. Only in-frame clones appear in the TCRdb table, and some are missing; sequencing was by immunoSEQ multiplex PCR. The profile shows tens of thousands of clones, roughly 64% of them singletons. The sequencing input was PBMCs. These receptors were obtained from a woman aged 40 to 50 in good health and CMV-seropositive.

This chain links TRBV4-2 with TRBJ2-2; 14 bases map to TRBD2. The CDR3 covers 20 residues. Trimming at V came to 0 bases and at J to 0 bases, leaving 6 bases not matched to a gene. Germline V CDR1 and CDR2: LGHNA, YNFKEQ. CDR3 bases: TGTGCCAGCAGCCAAGAGGGGGGGACTAGCGGGAGAGCGAACACCGGGGAGCTGTTTTTT. The encoded protein is CASSQEGGTSGRANTGELFF.

This rearrangement joins TRBV6-5 to TRBJ1-1; D is uncertain. Germline V gene lookup returns CDR1 MNHEY and CDR2 SVGAGI. The CDR3 totals 13 residues. With 0 bases removed from V and 5 bases from J, the gap between germline ends came to 7 bases. CDR3 in DNA: TGTGCCAGCAGTTACTCGGCAAAGACTGAAGCTTTCTTT. This gives the protein CASSYSAKTEAFF.

CDR3 loop: CASSLRGDEQYF. The CDR3 region has the DNA TGTGCCAGCAGCCTCCGGGGGGACGAGCAGTACTTC. The chain is built from TRBV9 and TRBJ2-7, with 7 bases fitting TRBD2. Germline CDR1 SGDLS, CDR2 YYNGEE. After removal of 4 bases from V and 5 bases from J, the junction contained 3 bases not matched to a gene. This CDR3 has 12 residues.

This clone was observed once. This rearrangement joins TRBV28 to TRBJ1-4; the match to TRBD1 covers 9 bases. J was trimmed by 5 bases and V by 4 bases; bases with no gene match: 5. CDR3 length equals 15 residues. Germline values: CDR1 MDHEN, CDR2 SYDVKM. CDR3 sequence reads: CASSSWTGANEKLFF. CDR3 coding DNA: TGTGCCAGCAGTTCATGGACAGGGGCGAATGAAAAACTGTTTTTT.

This rearrangement joins TRBV25-1 to TRBJ2-5, with TRBD1 matching 10 bases. J gave up 2 bases and V 5 bases, and 8 bases lay outside the gene matches. Germline CDR1 MGHDK, CDR2 SYGVNS. This CDR3 contains 16 residues. The CDR3 DNA reads as TGTGCCAGCAGTTCACTCGGACAGGGGGAGCAAGAGACCCAGTACTTC. This encodes CASSSLGQGEQETQYF. The entire variable domain, with the rest obtained from reference TRBV25-1 and TRBJ2-5, is as follows: EADIYQTPRYLVIGTGKKITLECSQTMGHDKMYWYQQDPGMELHLIHYSYGVNSTEKGDLSSESTVSRIRTEHFPLTLESARPSHTSQYLCASSSLGQGEQETQYFGPGTRLLVL.

This clone was counted once. Here the CDR3 DNA reads TGTGCCAGCGTCGGGGGGCCAGAAGGCGGCTACACCTTC. Residues: CASVGGPEGGYTF. This rearrangement joins TRBV28 to TRBJ1-2, with D possibly being TRBD1 (6 bases). CDR3 size: 13 residues. Trimming removed 8 bases at V and 8 bases at J, with 18 bases between. Germline V gene lookup returns CDR1 MDHEN and CDR2 SYDVKM.

The chain recombines TRBV5-8 with TRBJ1-3; no firm D call. Germline assignment: CDR1 SGHTS and CDR2 YDEGEE. The V and J ends lost 4 bases and 0 bases respectively, with 8 bases between them. The CDR3 runs to 14 residues. The CDR3, as DNA: TGTGCCAGCAGCCGAGGGAGCTCTGGAAACACCATATATTTT. It yields the protein CASSRGSSGNTIYF. The full variable domain, with the rest looked up from reference TRBV5-8 and TRBJ1-3, is EAGVTQSPTHLIKTRGQQATLRCSPISGHTSVYWYQQALGLGLQFLLWYDEGEERNRGNFPPRFSGRQFPNYSSELNVNALELEDSALYLCASSRGSSGNTIYFGEGSWLTVV.

The chain recombines TRBV7-6 with TRBJ1-5; the D gene is possibly TRBD1 (5 bases). The V gene's germline CDR1 is SGHVS and CDR2 FNYEAQ. The length of the CDR3 is 15 residues. V was clipped by 0 bases and J by 3 bases, with 9 bases between them. The DNA for the CDR3 is TGTGCCAGCAGCTTAGCCCCGACAGACAATCAGCCCCAGCATTTT. Encoded protein: CASSLAPTDNQPQHF.

The gene calls are TRBV19 and TRBJ2-3, with a tentative D call TRBD1 (5 bases). This CDR3 spans 14 amino acids. Trimming removed 3 bases from V and 2 bases from J, with 9 bases in between. From germline, CDR1 is LNHDA and CDR2 SQIVND (reference sequence). CDR3 protein: CASSIPGHTDTQYF. The CDR3 DNA sequence: TGTGCCAGTAGTATCCCAGGGCACACAGATACGCAGTATTTT.

The rearrangement uses TRBV7-2 and TRBJ1-3; possibly TRBD1 for D (6 bases). With 4 bases removed from V and 11 bases from J, the gap between germline ends came to 15 bases. From germline, CDR1 is SGHTA and CDR2 FQGNSA. This CDR3 comprises 13 residues. Written as DNA, the CDR3 is TGTGCCAGCAGCTATAGGACAGTCAACCCCATATATTTT. Encoded protein: CASSYRTVNPIYF.

The chain recombines TRBV29-1 with TRBJ2-5; 13 nucleotides align to TRBD2. V lost 7 bases and J lost 2; bases outside the gene matches: 4. Germline V CDR1 and CDR2: SQVTM, ANQGSEA. The CDR3 extends over 14 amino acids. As DNA, the CDR3 is TGCAGCGGCGAGGGACTAGCGGGGCAAGAGACCCAGTACTTC. The encoded protein is CSGEGLAGQETQYF.

The CDR3 loop is CASSLGLAADTQYF. The DNA for the CDR3 is TGTGCCAGCAGCTTAGGACTAGCCGCCGATACGCAGTATTTT. The chain links TRBV7-6 to TRBJ2-3; 7 nucleotides agree with TRBD2. The CDR3 is made up of 14 amino acids. Losses at the gene ends were 1 base for V and 6 bases for J; bases not matched to a gene: 4. CDR1 and CDR2 (germline): SGHVS, FNYEAQ.

This sequence joins TRBV27 and TRBJ1-1, with a tentative D call TRBD1 (5 bases). The CDR3 extends over 16 amino acids. The V end was cut by 3 bases, the J end by 1 base, with 15 bases between. Germline CDR1 and CDR2: MNHEY and SMNVEV (reference sequence). The chain's CDR3 is CASSFIGEGWNTEAFF. The DNA for the CDR3 is TGTGCCAGCAGTTTCATAGGGGAAGGGTGGAACACTGAAGCTTTCTTT.

The sample holds one count of this clone. The junction departs from the called germline gene at one end, perhaps through a read error. The rearrangement joins TRBV28 to TRBJ1-4; a weak D match, TRBD1 (5 bases). This CDR3 is 12 amino acids long. Germline CDR1 and CDR2: MDHEN and SYDVKM. The CDR3 spells CASSASPGRTIF. The CDR3 nucleotides read TGTGCCAGCAGTGCATCACCGGGACGGACTATCTTT.

V is TRBV7-8 and J is TRBJ2-2; 11 bases map to TRBD2. The J segment lost 2 bases and the V segment lost 5 bases, leaving 10 bases of the junction unmatched. The CDR3 totals 18 residues. Germline loops: CDR1 SGHVS, CDR2 FQNEAQ. The CDR3 protein is CASSPLLGLAVNTGELFF. CDR3 sequence (DNA): TGTGCCAGCAGCCCTTTGCTGGGACTAGCGGTTAACACCGGGGAGCTGTTTTTT. The full variable domain, its missing parts supplied by reference TRBV7-8 and TRBJ2-2, is GAGVSQSPRYKVAKRGQDVALRCDPISGHVSLFWYQQALGQGPEFLTYFQNEAQLDKSGLPSDRFFAERPEGSVSTLKIQRTQQEDSAVYLCASSPLLGLAVNTGELFFGEGSRLTVL.

The chain employs TRBV2 and TRBJ1-1; D unresolved. Trimming shortened V by 6 bases and J by 0 bases, and 8 bases separated the two germline ends. Looked up from germline, CDR1 is SNHLY and CDR2 is FYNNEI. This CDR3 spans 13 amino acids. CDR3 bases: TGTGCCAGCAGCGAGGAGGTGAACACTGAAGCTTTCTTT. It is translated as CASSEEVNTEAFF. Using reference TRBV2 and TRBJ1-1 for the parts outside the CDR3, the full variable domain is EPEVTQTPSHQVTQMGQEVILRCVPISNHLYFYWYRQILGQKVEFLVSFYNNEISEKSEIFDDQFSVERPDGSNFTLKIRSTKLEDSAMYFCASSEEVNTEAFFGQGTRLTVV.

The gene calls are TRBV28 and TRBJ2-7; 10 bases are shared with TRBD1. The ends lost 8 bases at V and 3 bases at J; junction bases unmatched: 7. The CDR3 totals 14 residues. The germline CDR1 and CDR2 sequences are MDHEN and SYDVKM. CDR3 nucleotides: TGTGCCAGCGAAGACAGGGGGCAGGACTACGAGCAGTACTTC. Translating gives CASEDRGQDYEQYF.

The chain carries TRBV7-9 and TRBJ1-5; TRBD1 might be the D (6 bases). Trimming pared 3 bases from V and 8 bases from J, leaving 11 bases between. This CDR3 is 13 amino acids long. In germline, CDR1 is SEHNR, CDR2 FQNEAQ (reference sequence). CDR3 region: CASSFGGREPQHF. CDR3 nucleotide sequence: TGTGCCAGCAGCTTCGGGGGGCGCGAGCCCCAGCATTTT.

J is TRBJ1-4 and V is TRBV7-8; 9 positions agree with TRBD1. Germline CDR1 and CDR2: SGHVS and FQNEAQ. CDR3 length equals 14 residues. Unmatched junction bases numbered 2, after V lost 5 bases and J lost 4 bases. The CDR3 here is CASSPDRGNEKLFF. CDR3 coding DNA: TGTGCCAGCAGCCCGGACAGGGGTAATGAAAAACTGTTTTTT.

This clone was seen a few times. The rearrangement uses TRBV7-8 and TRBJ2-6, with unresolved D. V shed 4 bases and J shed 1 base, with 5 bases lying between them. The CDR3 length is 14 residues. Germline V gene lookup returns CDR1 SGHVS and CDR2 FQNEAQ. CDR3 loop: CASSSQSGANVLTF. The CDR3 nucleotides are TGTGCCAGCAGCTCACAATCTGGGGCCAACGTCCTGACTTTC.

This chain uses TRBV27 with TRBJ1-2; D is undetermined. Germline CDR1 is MNHEY and CDR2 is SMNVEV (reference sequence). This CDR3 has 13 amino acids. Trimming left V 5 bases short and J 5 bases short, with 12 bases between. DNA of the CDR3: TGTGCCAGCAGTGCGCACAGCCTTTATGGCTACACCTTC. This gives the protein CASSAHSLYGYTF.

The genes are TRBV15 and TRBJ2-3; 7 positions match TRBD1. This CDR3 contains 15 residues. The germline V gene has CDR1 LNHNV and CDR2 YYDKDF (reference sequence). V was pared by 2 bases and J by 2 bases, with 4 bases of the junction left unmatched. As DNA, the CDR3 is TGTGCCACCAGCAGATTGGGACAGCTCACAGATACGCAGTATTTT. Residues: CATSRLGQLTDTQYF. The full variable domain, completed using reference TRBV15 and TRBJ2-3, is DAMVIQNPRYQVTQFGKPVTLSCSQTLNHNVMYWYQQKSSQAPKLLFHYYDKDFNNEADTPDNFQSRRPNTSFCFLDIRSPGLGDTAMYLCATSRLGQLTDTQYFGPGTRLTVL.

This chain connects TRBV7-9 to TRBJ1-6; 8 nucleotides align to TRBD1. The CDR3 covers 16 residues. CDR1 is SEHNR, CDR2 FQNEAQ, per germline (reference sequence). V dropped 4 bases and J dropped 8; count of bases not matched to a gene: 10. The CDR3 coding sequence is TGTGCCAGCAGCTCTGGTCGGACAGGGTGGGATTCACCCCTCCACTTT. Translated: CASSSGRTGWDSPLHF.

This clone has only one observation. The J gene is TRBJ1-5, the V gene TRBV28; D perhaps matches TRBD1 (5 bases). The V gene's germline CDR1 is MDHEN and CDR2 SYDVKM. V lost 1 base and J 7 bases, leaving 11 bases between the germline ends. The CDR3 has 14 amino acids. In DNA, the CDR3 is TGTGCCAGCAGTTTATCGGCAGGGATCCAGCCCCAGCATTTT. Translating it yields CASSLSAGIQPQHF.

The chain employs TRBV4-3 and TRBJ2-7; 9 bases fit TRBD2. Germline CDR1 reads LGHNA; CDR2 reads YSLEER. Germline trimming cut 0 bases from V and 6 bases from J; bases unmatched to any gene: 12. The CDR3 spans 17 residues. The CDR3 spells CASSQDSGAGGWREQYF. CDR3 bases: TGCGCCAGCAGCCAAGATTCTGGAGCGGGAGGCTGGCGCGAGCAGTACTTC.

This sequence joins TRBV6-1 and TRBJ2-7; 7 positions match TRBD2. This CDR3 comprises 14 residues. After removal of 8 bases from V and 0 bases from J, the junction contained 7 bases not matched to a gene. The germline V gene has CDR1 MNHNS and CDR2 SASEGT. DNA for the CDR3: TGTGCCAGCGCCCGGGACTACAGCTCCTACGAGCAGTACTTC. Protein sequence: CASARDYSSYEQYF.

This chain uses TRBV18 with TRBJ2-1; a weak D match, TRBD1 (8 bases). V lost 4 bases and J lost 7, with 17 bases in between. The CDR3 is 15 residues long. Germline CDR1 and CDR2: KGHSH and LQKENI. The CDR3 here is CASSLQDREGNEQFF. The CDR3 DNA reads TGTGCCAGCTCACTACAGGACAGGGAGGGGAATGAGCAGTTCTTC.

This clone has a handful of counts. The genes are TRBV5-8 and TRBJ2-1; perhaps TRBD1 as D (5 bases). Trimming removed 5 bases at V and 14 bases at J, with 14 bases between. The germline gives CDR1 SGHTS, CDR2 YDEGEE. CDR3 length: 11 residues. The CDR3 DNA is TGTGCCAGCAGTCGCAGGGTAGCAGAGTTCTTC. Its translation: CASSRRVAEFF. Supplemented by reference TRBV5-8 and TRBJ2-1, the full variable domain reads EAGVTQSPTHLIKTRGQQATLRCSPISGHTSVYWYQQALGLGLQFLLWYDEGEERNRGNFPPRFSGRQFPNYSSELNVNALELEDSALYLCASSRRVAEFFGPGTRLTVL.

This clone appeared once. This chain uses TRBV5-6 with TRBJ2-7; 7 bases agree with TRBD2. From germline, CDR1 is SGHDT and CDR2 YYEEEE. The CDR3 is made up of 10 amino acids. The CDR3 sequence is CASGRAEQYF. The CDR3, as DNA: TGTGCTTCGGGGAGGGCCGAGCAGTACTTC.

The chain combines TRBV14 with TRBJ1-1; 9 bases are a match to TRBD1. V shed 0 bases, J shed 4 bases, and the junction held 0 bases outside the gene matches. The CDR3 loop spans 14 amino acids. Germline values: CDR1 SGHDN, CDR2 FVKESK. The CDR3 DNA follows: TGTGCCAGCAGCCAAGAGACAGGGGGCACTGAAGCTTTCTTT. It translates to CASSQETGGTEAFF.

CDR3 sequence: CASSPRGRHQFF. The CDR3 coding sequence is TGTGCCAGCTCACCACGGGGCCGACACCAGTTCTTC. The V call is TRBV18, the J call TRBJ2-1, with D perhaps matching TRBD1 (5 bases). V lost 1 base and J 13 bases, leaving 11 bases between the germline ends. The CDR3 is 12 residues long. Germline-derived CDR1 and CDR2 are KGHSH and LQKENI.